This is a list of T cell receptor beta chains from one sample in a study of blood T cell repertoires in COVID-19. Libraries were prepared by immunoSEQ multiplex PCR; TCRdb keeps only in-frame clonotypes and omits some of them. The sample shows around 140,000 clones, about three quarters of them seen only once. The sequenced material came from peripheral blood. These receptors were collected from a woman in her forties or fifties with active or convalescent COVID-19. CDR3s include the opening cysteine and the closing phenylalanine or tryptophan. The D gene is left open where the match is weak. Where a row states a size, it is once, few, many or the class of an expanded clone; other rows omit it.

size,J,V,D,CDR3,DNA
NA,TRBJ1-2,TRBV20-1,NA,CSASGANYGYTF,TGCAGTGCCAGTGGAGCTAACTATGGCTACACCTTC
few,TRBJ2-3,TRBV11-2,TRBD2,CASSLVASGTSTDTQYF,TGTGCCAGCAGCTTAGTGGCTAGCGGGACTAGCACAGATACGCAGTATTTT
NA,TRBJ1-5,TRBV28,NA,CASSLGGQSQPQHF,TGTGCCAGCAGTTTGGGGGGGCAGAGTCAGCCCCAGCATTTT
NA,TRBJ2-7,TRBV6-2/TRBV6-3,TRBD1,CASSSGQAPSYEQYF,TGTGCCAGCAGCAGCGGACAGGCGCCCTCCTACGAGCAGTACTTC
NA,TRBJ1-2,TRBV19,TRBD1,CASSPRDREAAGYTF,TGTGCCAGTAGTCCGCGGGACAGGGAGGCGGCTGGCTACACCTTC
NA,TRBJ2-5,TRBV9,TRBD1,CASSLTGQGGFQETQYF,TGTGCCAGCAGCTTAACTGGACAGGGAGGATTCCAAGAGACCCAGTACTTC
NA,TRBJ1-1,TRBV13,NA,CASSLRYPKPSEAFF,TGTGCCAGCAGCTTACGCTACCCGAAGCCTTCCGAAGCTTTCTTT
NA,TRBJ1-2,TRBV3-1/TRBV3-2,NA,CASSQKGSGLYGYTF,TGTGCCAGCAGCCAAAAAGGGTCAGGGCTCTATGGCTACACCTTC
NA,TRBJ1-1,TRBV4-1,NA,CASSQETGLGEAFF,TGCGCCAGCAGCCAAGAAACAGGGTTGGGTGAAGCTTTCTTT
NA,TRBJ1-2,TRBV19,NA,CASTHQQAYNYGYTF,TGTGCCAGTACCCACCAGCAGGCTTATAACTATGGCTACACCTTC
NA,TRBJ2-1,TRBV5-1,TRBD1,CASSSAGGASEQFF,TGCGCCAGCAGCTCTGCAGGGGGCGCGAGTGAGCAGTTCTTC
NA,TRBJ1-4,TRBV18,NA,CASSPWGGTTNEKLFF,TGTGCCAGCTCACCATGGGGCGGCACAACTAATGAAAAACTGTTTTTT
NA,TRBJ1-1,TRBV6-2/TRBV6-3,NA,CASSYSGRPNTEAFF,TGTGCCAGCAGTTACTCGGGGCGGCCGAACACTGAAGCTTTCTTT
NA,TRBJ2-1,TRBV2,TRBD2,CASSSRTSGSYNEQFF,TGTGCCAGCAGTTCTCGGACTAGCGGCTCCTACAATGAGCAGTTCTTC
NA,TRBJ2-1,TRBV20-1,NA,CSGGRNNEQFF,TGCAGTGGAGGAAGGAACAATGAGCAGTTCTTC
NA,TRBJ2-7,TRBV6-1,TRBD1,CASREGTGGGYEQYF,TGTGCCAGCAGAGAAGGGACAGGGGGCGGCTACGAGCAGTACTTC
NA,TRBJ2-7,TRBV29-1,TRBD2,CSVVLAGGPYEQYF,TGCAGCGTTGTTCTAGCGGGAGGACCCTACGAGCAGTACTTC
NA,TRBJ2-7,TRBV11-2,TRBD1,CASSLNYGTGGEYEQYF,TGTGCCAGCAGCTTAAACTACGGGACAGGGGGCGAGTACGAGCAGTACTTC
NA,TRBJ2-3,TRBV7-3,NA,CASSIQGNTDTQYF,TGTGCCAGCAGCATACAGGGTAACACAGATACGCAGTATTTT
NA,TRBJ2-2,TRBV4-3,TRBD1,CASNRDRGPGELFF,TGCGCCAGCAACCGGGACAGGGGGCCCGGGGAGCTGTTTTTT
NA,TRBJ1-4,TRBV28,NA,CASRGIRGNEKLFF,TGTGCCAGCAGGGGGATCCGGGGAAATGAAAAACTGTTTTTT
NA,TRBJ1-6,TRBV9,NA,CASSRGQGVSPLHF,TGTGCCAGCAGCCGTGGACAAGGAGTATCACCCCTCCACTTT
NA,TRBJ2-7,TRBV11-3,TRBD1,CASSPGTGEHEQYF,TGTGCCAGCAGCCCCGGGACAGGGGAACACGAGCAGTACTTC
NA,TRBJ2-1,TRBV5-4,TRBD2,CASSLELAGGYNEQFF,TGTGCCAGCAGCTTGGAACTAGCGGGGGGATACAATGAGCAGTTCTTC
NA,TRBJ1-1,TRBV6-5,NA,CASKSRGGNEAFF,TGTGCCAGCAAAAGTCGGGGGGGGAATGAAGCTTTCTTT
NA,TRBJ2-7,TRBV9,NA,CASSPEGTFPYEQYF,TGTGCCAGCAGCCCCGAGGGGACTTTCCCCTACGAGCAGTACTTC
NA,TRBJ1-3,TRBV14,NA,CASSPRGSAGMGNTIYF,TGTGCCAGCAGCCCGCGGGGGTCCGCAGGGATGGGAAACACCATATATTTT
NA,TRBJ1-4,TRBV19,TRBD1,CASRGQGDNEKLFF,TGTGCCAGTAGGGGACAGGGCGATAATGAAAAACTGTTTTTT
NA,TRBJ1-2,TRBV20-1,NA,CSATRDGYTF,TGCAGTGCTACCCGGGATGGCTACACCTTC
NA,TRBJ1-5,TRBV2,NA,CASSGEGGAVQPQHF,TGTGCCAGCAGTGGCGAGGGGGGGGCGGTTCAGCCCCAGCATTTT
NA,TRBJ1-6,TRBV2,NA,CASSARDTGTNSPLHF,TGTGCCAGCAGTGCCCGGGACACTGGCACAAATTCACCCCTCCACTTT
NA,TRBJ1-2,TRBV6-5,TRBD1,CASSWDRGRYGYTF,TGTGCCAGCAGCTGGGACAGGGGGAGGTATGGCTACACCTTC
NA,TRBJ2-2,TRBV7-6,TRBD2,CASSPSGRADAGELFF,TGTGCCAGCAGCCCCAGCGGGAGGGCCGACGCCGGGGAGCTGTTTTTT
NA,TRBJ1-1,TRBV11-2,NA,CASSAGINTEAFF,TGTGCCAGCAGCGCAGGGATTAACACTGAAGCTTTCTTT
once,TRBJ2-1,TRBV7-3,NA,CASSPMAGYPYNEQFF,TGTGCCAGCAGCCCTATGGCGGGGTACCCCTACAATGAGCAGTTCTTC
NA,TRBJ2-5,TRBV7-7,NA,CASSLARTGGAGAQYF,TGTGCTAGCAGCTTAGCGCGTACGGGGGGCGCCGGGGCCCAGTACTTC
NA,TRBJ1-2,TRBV6-2/TRBV6-3,TRBD1,CASSYSAGGRSNYGYTF,TGTGCCAGCAGTTACTCCGCAGGGGGTCGCTCAAACTATGGCTACACCTTC
NA,TRBJ2-7,TRBV5-1,TRBD1,CASSPSGTGDYEQYF,TGCGCCAGCAGTCCCTCCGGGACAGGGGACTACGAGCAGTACTTC
NA,TRBJ2-5,TRBV29-1,TRBD1,CSVGGSGTGKETQYF,TGCAGCGTTGGGGGTTCCGGGACAGGGAAAGAGACCCAGTACTTC
NA,TRBJ2-3,TRBV30,NA,CAWSDSGVSTDTQYF,TGTGCCTGGAGTGACAGCGGAGTGAGCACAGATACGCAGTATTTT
NA,TRBJ1-2,TRBV3-1/TRBV3-2,TRBD1,CASSQTGGYGYTF,TGTGCCAGCAGCCAGACAGGGGGATATGGCTACACCTTC
NA,TRBJ1-2,TRBV18,TRBD1,CASSPLIQGGYGYTF,TGTGCCAGCTCACCACTGATCCAGGGGGGCTATGGCTACACCTTC
NA,TRBJ2-5,TRBV5-4,TRBD2,CASSLETRGGLGDQYF,TGTGCCAGCAGCTTGGAGACGCGGGGGGGCTTAGGCGACCAGTACTTC
many,TRBJ2-7,TRBV7-2,NA,CASSLEIAGETYEQYF,TGTGCCAGCAGCTTAGAAATAGCAGGGGAGACCTACGAGCAGTACTTC
few,TRBJ1-2,TRBV11-2,TRBD1,CASSFPGTGFIGYTF,TGTGCCAGCAGCTTCCCCGGGACAGGGTTTATAGGCTACACCTTC
NA,TRBJ1-2,TRBV5-4,TRBD1,CASSLGGDSSYGYTF,TGTGCCAGCAGCTTGGGAGGGGACAGCTCTTATGGCTACACCTTC
NA,TRBJ1-6,TRBV28,TRBD1,CASRTDRAQPLHF,TGTGCCAGCAGAACGGACAGGGCCCAGCCCCTCCACTTT
NA,TRBJ1-2,TRBV19,NA,CASRLDSDYGYTF,TGTGCCAGTAGGCTCGACAGCGACTATGGCTACACCTTC
NA,TRBJ1-4,TRBV5-1,TRBD1,CASSLAGGQLSEKLFF,TGCGCCAGCAGCTTGGCCGGGGGACAGTTGAGTGAAAAACTGTTTTTT
NA,TRBJ2-7,TRBV29-1,NA,CSVTREGGEQYF,TGCAGCGTTACGCGTGAAGGGGGCGAGCAGTACTTC
NA,TRBJ1-1,TRBV6-5,TRBD1,CASSYSRTGTGGEAFF,TGTGCCAGCAGTTACTCTAGGACAGGGACAGGGGGTGAAGCTTTCTTT